These T cell receptor beta chains were read from a single sample in a study of blood T cell repertoires in COVID-19. Profiling relied on immunoSEQ multiplex PCR, and the TCRdb table lists in-frame clones only, not all of them. The sample has around 140,000 clones, more than 65% seen once. The sample consisted of peripheral blood. These receptors were taken from a man aged 55 to 70 with active or convalescent COVID-19. Each CDR3 is given with its conserved first and last residue. The order of the fields is clone size, J gene, V gene, D gene, CDR3 DNA, CDR3 protein. D genes are given only for firm matches. For some rows the clone size is stated as once, few or many, or as a class when expanded; others skip it.

clone_size: -
j_call: TRBJ2-1
v_call: TRBV9
d_call: -
cdr3_nt: TGTGCCAGCAGCGAAACTAGCTACAATGAGCAGTTCTTC
cdr3_aa: CASSETSYNEQFF

clone_size: once
j_call: TRBJ2-5
v_call: TRBV2
d_call: -
cdr3_nt: TGTGCCAGCAGCCTAAACGCACAAGAGACCCAGTACTTC
cdr3_aa: CASSLNAQETQYF

clone_size: -
j_call: TRBJ1-2
v_call: TRBV18
d_call: -
cdr3_nt: TGTGCCAGCTCACCACAGGGGTATTTCTATGGCTACACCTTC
cdr3_aa: CASSPQGYFYGYTF

clone_size: -
j_call: TRBJ1-5
v_call: TRBV6-2/TRBV6-3
d_call: -
cdr3_nt: TGTGCCAGCAGTTACTCGGCGGGACGGAGCAATCAGCCCCAGCATTTT
cdr3_aa: CASSYSAGRSNQPQHF

clone_size: -
j_call: TRBJ2-3
v_call: TRBV2
d_call: TRBD1
cdr3_nt: TGTGCCAGGACAGGGGGAAGCACAGATACGCAGTATTTT
cdr3_aa: CARTGGSTDTQYF

clone_size: -
j_call: TRBJ2-1
v_call: TRBV6-2/TRBV6-3
d_call: TRBD2
cdr3_nt: TGTGCCAGCAGTTACTCTGTGCTAGCGGTGAATGAGCAGTTCTTC
cdr3_aa: CASSYSVLAVNEQFF

clone_size: -
j_call: TRBJ1-1
v_call: TRBV27
d_call: TRBD1
cdr3_nt: TGTGCCAGCAGTCCCCGCGACAGGGGGGATACTGAAGCTTTCTTT
cdr3_aa: CASSPRDRGDTEAFF

clone_size: -
j_call: TRBJ1-1
v_call: TRBV11-3
d_call: -
cdr3_nt: TGTGCCAGCAGCTTACCAGGGGCGTTCACTGAAGCTTTCTTT
cdr3_aa: CASSLPGAFTEAFF

clone_size: -
j_call: TRBJ1-1
v_call: TRBV6-5
d_call: TRBD1
cdr3_nt: TGTGCCAGCATTAACAGGGGACGGACTGAAGCTTTCTTT
cdr3_aa: CASINRGRTEAFF

clone_size: -
j_call: TRBJ2-5
v_call: TRBV19
d_call: TRBD1
cdr3_nt: TGTGCCAGTAGTAGCCACAGGGGGCGCGGGGAGACCCAGTACTTC
cdr3_aa: CASSSHRGRGETQYF

clone_size: -
j_call: TRBJ1-2
v_call: TRBV19
d_call: TRBD1
cdr3_nt: TGTGCCAGTAGTATAGCGGGACAGAGTTATGGCTACACCTTC
cdr3_aa: CASSIAGQSYGYTF

clone_size: -
j_call: TRBJ1-2
v_call: TRBV5-6
d_call: TRBD1
cdr3_nt: TGTGCCAGCAGCTTTCCCAGGGGACAGGGGGCAAGGACGGACTATGGCTACACCTTC
cdr3_aa: CASSFPRGQGARTDYGYTF

clone_size: once
j_call: TRBJ2-2
v_call: TRBV6-6
d_call: -
cdr3_nt: TGTGCCAGCAGTGCTCGGTTTACCGGGGAGCTGTTTTTT
cdr3_aa: CASSARFTGELFF

clone_size: -
j_call: TRBJ1-1
v_call: TRBV3-1/TRBV3-2
d_call: -
cdr3_nt: TGTGCCAGCAGCCAAGGGTTACTTTCGGCTTTCTTT
cdr3_aa: CASSQGLLSAFF

clone_size: few
j_call: TRBJ2-1
v_call: TRBV15
d_call: -
cdr3_nt: TGTGCCACCAGCAGTGGCTTTAGTGGGGGGAACTACAATGAGCAGTTCTTC
cdr3_aa: CATSSGFSGGNYNEQFF

clone_size: -
j_call: TRBJ1-2
v_call: TRBV29-1
d_call: -
cdr3_nt: TGCAGCGTTGAAGAGGAGACGTCCGGCTACACCTTC
cdr3_aa: CSVEEETSGYTF

clone_size: few
j_call: TRBJ2-5
v_call: TRBV12-5
d_call: -
cdr3_nt: TGTGCTAGTGGCCCCCCCGGGTTGGGTGAACAAGAGACCCAGTACTTC
cdr3_aa: CASGPPGLGEQETQYF

clone_size: few
j_call: TRBJ2-7
v_call: TRBV5-4
d_call: TRBD1
cdr3_nt: TGTGCCAGCAGGCGCGGACAGGGTACCTACGAGCAGTACTTC
cdr3_aa: CASRRGQGTYEQYF

clone_size: once
j_call: TRBJ1-5
v_call: TRBV6-6
d_call: TRBD1
cdr3_nt: TGTGCCAGCAGTCCCCCAAGGGCAGGGGGGAATCTGGCCAGCAATCAGCCCCAGCATTTT
cdr3_aa: CASSPPRAGGNLASNQPQHF

clone_size: -
j_call: TRBJ2-7
v_call: TRBV6-1
d_call: -
cdr3_nt: TGTGCCAGCAGTGAAGCGAAGGGGTACTACGAGCAGTACTTC
cdr3_aa: CASSEAKGYYEQYF

clone_size: few
j_call: TRBJ2-3
v_call: TRBV4-3
d_call: TRBD2
cdr3_nt: TGCGCCAGCAGCCAAGTGTCTGGCAGCGGGATAGATACGCAGTATTTT
cdr3_aa: CASSQVSGSGIDTQYF

clone_size: -
j_call: TRBJ1-1
v_call: TRBV3-1/TRBV3-2
d_call: -
cdr3_nt: TGTGCCAGCAGCCGTTTGACAGGACCTTACACTGAAGCTTTCTTT
cdr3_aa: CASSRLTGPYTEAFF

clone_size: -
j_call: TRBJ1-5
v_call: TRBV11-2
d_call: -
cdr3_nt: TGTGCCAGCAGCTTAGAGTCGGGGAGTTATCAGCCCCAGCATTTT
cdr3_aa: CASSLESGSYQPQHF

clone_size: few
j_call: TRBJ1-1
v_call: TRBV6-1
d_call: -
cdr3_nt: TGTGCCAGCAGTGAACTGGGGGGGATCACTGAAGCTTTCTTT
cdr3_aa: CASSELGGITEAFF

clone_size: -
j_call: TRBJ2-7
v_call: TRBV11-2
d_call: TRBD1
cdr3_nt: TGTGCCAGCAGCTCGCCGGACAGGGCGAACTACGAGCAGTACTTC
cdr3_aa: CASSSPDRANYEQYF

clone_size: -
j_call: TRBJ2-2
v_call: TRBV5-4
d_call: TRBD1
cdr3_nt: TGTGCCAGCAGCCGGACAGGGAGCACCGGGGAGCTGTTTTTT
cdr3_aa: CASSRTGSTGELFF

clone_size: few
j_call: TRBJ1-2
v_call: TRBV11-3
d_call: -
cdr3_nt: TGTGCCACCAGCCCCGGCAGGCTTGACTATGGCTACACCTTC
cdr3_aa: CATSPGRLDYGYTF

clone_size: -
j_call: TRBJ1-1
v_call: TRBV7-2
d_call: -
cdr3_nt: TGTGCCAGCAGTCCGACAGCTGGGACTGAAGCTTTCTTT
cdr3_aa: CASSPTAGTEAFF

clone_size: -
j_call: TRBJ1-2
v_call: TRBV3-1/TRBV3-2
d_call: -
cdr3_nt: TGTGCCAGCAGCCAACACCATGCGACAAGATCTAACTATGGCTACACCTTC
cdr3_aa: CASSQHHATRSNYGYTF

clone_size: once
j_call: TRBJ2-1
v_call: TRBV19
d_call: TRBD1
cdr3_nt: TGTGCCAGTAGGGCCACAGGGGTCTCCTACAATGAGCAGTTCTTC
cdr3_aa: CASRATGVSYNEQFF

clone_size: -
j_call: TRBJ1-3
v_call: TRBV7-9
d_call: -
cdr3_nt: TGTGCCAGCAGCCCACAGGGTAGGGGCTCTGGAAACACCATATATTTT
cdr3_aa: CASSPQGRGSGNTIYF

clone_size: -
j_call: TRBJ1-4
v_call: TRBV7-9
d_call: -
cdr3_nt: TGTGCCAGCGGCCGCCCCGCCGGGGGGAATAATGAAAAACTGTTTTTT
cdr3_aa: CASGRPAGGNNEKLFF

clone_size: -
j_call: TRBJ2-5
v_call: TRBV24-1
d_call: -
cdr3_nt: TGTGCCACCAGTGCAAACCAGGGGGAGACCCAGTACTTC
cdr3_aa: CATSANQGETQYF

clone_size: -
j_call: TRBJ1-3
v_call: TRBV12-3/TRBV12-4
d_call: -
cdr3_nt: TGTGCCAGCAGTTTAACAGCTGGAAACACCATATATTTT
cdr3_aa: CASSLTAGNTIYF

clone_size: -
j_call: TRBJ1-2
v_call: TRBV7-9
d_call: -
cdr3_nt: TGTGCCAGCAAGGACAGACGGAACTATGGCTACACCTTC
cdr3_aa: CASKDRRNYGYTF

clone_size: -
j_call: TRBJ1-3
v_call: TRBV25-1
d_call: -
cdr3_nt: TGTGCCAGCAGTGATGGCGGAATGATCTCTGGAAACACCATATATTTT
cdr3_aa: CASSDGGMISGNTIYF

clone_size: -
j_call: TRBJ2-5
v_call: TRBV30
d_call: TRBD1
cdr3_nt: TGTGCCTGGAGTGTACCGCCCGGGACAGAGCAAGAGACCCAGTACTTC
cdr3_aa: CAWSVPPGTEQETQYF

clone_size: once
j_call: TRBJ1-2
v_call: TRBV7-7
d_call: TRBD1
cdr3_nt: TGTGCCAGCAGCCCAGGACAGGGTATGTACTATGGCTACACCTTC
cdr3_aa: CASSPGQGMYYGYTF

clone_size: -
j_call: TRBJ1-2
v_call: TRBV30
d_call: -
cdr3_nt: TGTGCCTGGAGTGTACTGGACAGCTATGGCTACACCTTC
cdr3_aa: CAWSVLDSYGYTF

clone_size: -
j_call: TRBJ2-5
v_call: TRBV20-1
d_call: -
cdr3_nt: TGCAGTGCTAGTAGTGGGCTAACGGGAGAAGAGACCCAGTACTTC
cdr3_aa: CSASSGLTGEETQYF

clone_size: -
j_call: TRBJ1-2
v_call: TRBV10-2
d_call: -
cdr3_nt: TGCGCCAGCAGTGAGTCGAATAACAGGCTGTTCTTC
cdr3_aa: CASSESNNRLFF

clone_size: -
j_call: TRBJ1-1
v_call: TRBV19
d_call: TRBD1
cdr3_nt: TGTGCCAGTAGATACGGACAGGGGAACACTGAAGCTTTCTTT
cdr3_aa: CASRYGQGNTEAFF

clone_size: -
j_call: TRBJ2-4
v_call: TRBV29-1
d_call: -
cdr3_nt: TGCAGCGTTGAGGGGAGGGCCAAAAACATTCAGTACTTC
cdr3_aa: CSVEGRAKNIQYF

clone_size: -
j_call: TRBJ2-1
v_call: TRBV2
d_call: -
cdr3_nt: TGTGCCAGCAGTGAGAGGAGGGTGGACCTCTCCTACAATGAGCAGTTCTTC
cdr3_aa: CASSERRVDLSYNEQFF

clone_size: few
j_call: TRBJ1-4
v_call: TRBV9
d_call: TRBD1
cdr3_nt: TGTGCCAGCAGCACTTGGACAGGCTATAATGAAAAACTGTTTTTT
cdr3_aa: CASSTWTGYNEKLFF

clone_size: -
j_call: TRBJ1-1
v_call: TRBV5-1
d_call: -
cdr3_nt: TGCGCCAGCAGCTCCCAGGAACAGGTGAACACTGAAGCTTTCTTT
cdr3_aa: CASSSQEQVNTEAFF

clone_size: few
j_call: TRBJ2-1
v_call: TRBV20-1
d_call: -
cdr3_nt: TGCAGTGCTAGTCTTCCGGGGTCCCATGAGCAGTTCTTC
cdr3_aa: CSASLPGSHEQFF

clone_size: few
j_call: TRBJ2-2
v_call: TRBV7-8
d_call: TRBD2
cdr3_nt: TGTGCCAGCACACCCCGTGTGGGCGGGGGGGAGAACACCGGGGAGCTGTTTTTT
cdr3_aa: CASTPRVGGGENTGELFF

clone_size: -
j_call: TRBJ2-5
v_call: TRBV7-9
d_call: -
cdr3_nt: TGTGCCAGCAGCTTAAGAGACAGTCCCAGTCCGGAGACCCAGTACTTC
cdr3_aa: CASSLRDSPSPETQYF

clone_size: -
j_call: TRBJ2-1
v_call: TRBV18
d_call: TRBD2
cdr3_nt: TGTGCCAGCTCACCACAGTGGCGGGAGAATGAGCAGTTCTTC
cdr3_aa: CASSPQWRENEQFF

clone_size: -
j_call: TRBJ1-6
v_call: TRBV7-2
d_call: TRBD1
cdr3_nt: TGTGCCAGCAGCTATTTATTTCCGGGACAGTTAAATTCACCCCTCCACTTT
cdr3_aa: CASSYLFPGQLNSPLHF

clone_size: -
j_call: TRBJ2-1
v_call: TRBV2
d_call: -
cdr3_nt: TGTGCCAGCAGTGAAGCGCCCAGGGGCGACAATGAGCAGTTCTTC
cdr3_aa: CASSEAPRGDNEQFF

clone_size: few
j_call: TRBJ1-2
v_call: TRBV11-2
d_call: -
cdr3_nt: TGTGCCAGCAGCTCGACAGGAGAAACCCATGGCTACACCTTC
cdr3_aa: CASSSTGETHGYTF

clone_size: -
j_call: TRBJ1-1
v_call: TRBV13
d_call: -
cdr3_nt: TGTGCCAGCAGCGACAACAGGAACACTGAAGCTTTCTTT
cdr3_aa: CASSDNRNTEAFF

clone_size: -
j_call: TRBJ2-2
v_call: TRBV19
d_call: -
cdr3_nt: TGTGCCAGTAGTATCTCTCCGGACAAAGCGAACACCGGGGAGCTGTTTTTT
cdr3_aa: CASSISPDKANTGELFF

clone_size: -
j_call: TRBJ2-7
v_call: TRBV9
d_call: -
cdr3_nt: TGTGCCAGCAGCGTAGAGCCGCGAGGCCACGAGCAGTACTTC
cdr3_aa: CASSVEPRGHEQYF

clone_size: -
j_call: TRBJ1-1
v_call: TRBV6-1
d_call: TRBD1
cdr3_nt: TGTGCCAGCAGTGAATGGGGGACAGGGGACACTGAAGCTTTCTTT
cdr3_aa: CASSEWGTGDTEAFF